The TCR beta chain under discussion was sequenced for a study of T cell repertoires in cytomegalovirus infection (dated by TCRdb to the late 2010s). About the study as a whole: Alongside well-studied HLA-B-restricted epitopes, the peptide stimulations were aimed at recently identified HLA-C-restricted CMV epitopes, whose presentation resists viral immunomodulation. The HLA type of each donor mattered for the analysis, because public TCR beta signatures pointed to carriage of CMV infection along with the matching HLA type.

The research as a whole found: Cumulative frequency of public TCR beta family members discriminated carriers of CMV infection plus the relevant HLA type in this cohort and an independent approximately 340-donor cohort. The ex vivo response was dominated by HLA-C-restricted CMV-specific TCR beta clonotypes, and the single most frequent clonotype in two of eight donors was supplied by these HLA-C-restricted clonotypes.

This clonotype was seen only a few times. Its cognate antigen has yet to be identified. Per-nucleotide qualities are absent, and no much larger clonotype sits a single base away. V sheds 10 bases and J sheds 2 bases, leaving 23 bases between their ends. CDR1 and CDR2 are read off the germline V gene as MNHNS and SASEGT. From the cysteine up to the phenylalanine, the CDR3 has a length of 16 residues. The entry retains the CDR3 DNA only, 48 bases that are in frame from base 1. TCRdb lists the instrument as Illumina HiSeq 1500. TCRdb applied fastp at Q25 and MiXCR to the public reads, then kept only in-frame beta chains. Each CDR3 protein gets just one entry, which takes the most common genes and DNA from the rows behind it. This sample comprises about half a million distinct CDR3 sequences, 42% of them detected only once. The ten largest clones represent 43% of the sample. In the paper's terms, the treatment or condition label means: in vitro stimulation with specific CMV peptide epitopes to enrich CMV-specific T cells.

The receptor chain draws on TRBV6-1 and TRBJ2-5; TRBD2 might be the D gene, on 6 matching bases. This sample comprised cultured PBMCs, obtained from culture after CMV antigen stimulation. This receptor was obtained from a human donor in good health (CMV status not recorded). Some clones in this sample may be carry-over from other donors' samples. The DNA sequence reads TGTGCCATCCAGGGTGGGATCAAGCGGGCTCAAGAGACCCAGTACTTC. Protein translation: CAIQGGIKRAQETQYF.